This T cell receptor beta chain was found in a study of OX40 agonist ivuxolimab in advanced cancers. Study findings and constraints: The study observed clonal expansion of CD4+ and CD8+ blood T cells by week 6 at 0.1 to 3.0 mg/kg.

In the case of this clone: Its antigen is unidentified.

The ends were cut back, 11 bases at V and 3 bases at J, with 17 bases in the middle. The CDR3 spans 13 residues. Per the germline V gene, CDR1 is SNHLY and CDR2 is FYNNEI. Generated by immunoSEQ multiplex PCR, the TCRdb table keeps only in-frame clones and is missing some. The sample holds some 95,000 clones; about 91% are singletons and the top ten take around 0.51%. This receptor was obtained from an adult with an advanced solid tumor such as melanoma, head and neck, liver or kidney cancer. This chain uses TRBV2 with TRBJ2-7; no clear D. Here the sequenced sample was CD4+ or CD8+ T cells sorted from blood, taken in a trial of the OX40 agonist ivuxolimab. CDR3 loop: CAAGPQRRYEQYF. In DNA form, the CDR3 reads TGTGCCGCTGGGCCACAGCGACGCTACGAGCAGTACTTC.